This entry lists 4 T cell receptor beta chains sequenced from one sample in a study of cytomegalovirus exposure and HLA in healthy donors. Libraries were prepared by immunoSEQ multiplex PCR; TCRdb keeps only in-frame clonotypes and omits some of them. The data contain roughly 130,000 clones, 88% of them singletons. Sequencing was done on a sample of PBMCs. Every receptor here comes from a man aged 30-40 years in good health and CMV-seronegative.

The chain carries TRBV5-1 and TRBJ1-1; D uncertain. The CDR3 length is 13 residues. Germline V gene lookup returns CDR1 SGHRS and CDR2 YFSETQ. The V end was cut by 2 bases, the J end by 2 bases, with 7 bases between. The CDR3 is CASSFTVNTEAFF. CDR3 DNA: TGCGCCAGCAGCTTCACAGTAAACACTGAAGCTTTCTTT. Complete variable domain (other parts from reference TRBV5-1 and TRBJ1-1): KAGVTQTPRYLIKTRGQQVTLSCSPISGHRSVSWYQQTPGQGLQFLFEYFSETQRNKGNFPGRFSGRQFSNSRSEMNVSTLELGDSALYLCASSFTVNTEAFFGQGTRLTVV.

The rearrangement links TRBV18 to TRBJ2-1; TRBD2 agrees at 10 bases. In germline, CDR1 is KGHSH, CDR2 LQKENI. This CDR3 contains 17 residues. J was trimmed by 3 bases and V by 6 bases; bases with no gene match: 11. CDR3 region: CASSLGRVAGGYNEQFF. CDR3 coding DNA: TGTGCCAGCTCCCTCGGCCGTGTAGCGGGGGGCTACAATGAGCAGTTCTTC.

This clone was observed once. The J gene is TRBJ2-7, the V gene TRBV5-5; maybe TRBD1 (6 bases). CDR1 SGHKS and CDR2 YYEKEE come from the germline V gene (reference sequence). Deletions cut 1 base from V and 2 bases from J, with 19 bases between. The CDR3 loop spans 17 amino acids. The CDR3 spells CASSLSIRDTHAYEQYF. The DNA of the CDR3 is TGTGCCAGCAGCTTGAGCATCAGGGACACTCACGCCTACGAGCAGTACTTC.

The rearrangement uses TRBV10-2 and TRBJ1-1; D unresolved. Germline V gene sequence: CDR1 WSHSY, CDR2 SAAADI. CDR3 length: 12 amino acids. Trimming cost V 3 bases and J 7 bases, with 9 bases left between them. CDR3 sequence (DNA): TGCGCCAGCAGTGATCTCCAGCGTGAAGCTTTCTTT. Translation gives CASSDLQREAFF.